The rows below give T cell receptor beta chains drawn from one sample of a study of OX40 agonist ivuxolimab in advanced cancers. The repertoire was sequenced with immunoSEQ multiplex PCR; TCRdb's copy has only in-frame clones and lacks some. Altogether some 50,000 clones are present, 85% to 90% being singletons, with the ten largest covering approximately 11%. The specimen was CD4+ or CD8+ T cells sorted from blood, collected in a trial of the OX40 agonist ivuxolimab. The receptor set was obtained from an adult with an advanced solid tumor such as melanoma, head and neck, liver or kidney cancer. CDR3s include the opening cysteine and the closing phenylalanine or tryptophan.

J	V	CDR3
TRBJ2-7	TRBV5-4	CASSLGDYEQYF
TRBJ2-1	TRBV7-9	CASSQANEQFF
TRBJ2-1	TRBV7-8	CASSPDFGTGNNEQFF
TRBJ2-3	TRBV7-7	CASSPRSGPRTDTQYF
TRBJ2-3	TRBV7-8	CASSFTRELDTQYF
TRBJ2-6	TRBV4-2	CASSLITGLSGANVLTF
TRBJ2-7	TRBV7-9	CASSQQGGYEQYF
TRBJ2-1	TRBV5-1	CASSGAGTSGYNEQFF
TRBJ2-1	TRBV7-9	CASSPPFAGGDNEQFF
TRBJ1-1	TRBV7-2	CASSPRGPLNTEAFF
TRBJ1-2	TRBV5-5	CASSFGAPLEDYGYTF
TRBJ2-7	TRBV10-3	CATSAEQYF
NA	TRBV6-5	CASSHRDTRSYEQYF
TRBJ2-3	TRBV9	CASSVVGGGGTDTQYF
TRBJ1-5	TRBV4-2	CASSQVWGASQPQHF
TRBJ2-3	TRBV9	CASSPPGVSTDTQYF
TRBJ2-2	TRBV27	CAIRTRGYTGELFF
TRBJ1-2	TRBV6-6	CASSYFLRDEDGYTF
TRBJ1-1	TRBV14	CASSARTGGTEAFF
TRBJ1-6	TRBV5-4	CASSLSSSHSPLHF
TRBJ2-7	TRBV29-1	CSVEPLAGDSYEQYF
TRBJ2-1	TRBV30	CAWSVPLENEQFF
TRBJ2-5	TRBV13	CASSLGDTDQETQYF
TRBJ2-3	TRBV15	CATGAKGRTDTQYF
TRBJ2-5	TRBV6-1	CASSEVTLGPQETQYF
TRBJ2-7	TRBV29-1	CSVVELASYEQYF
TRBJ2-7	TRBV15	CATSVDRGPYYEQYF
TRBJ2-7	TRBV7-9	CASSPDISNEQYF
TRBJ2-1	TRBV9	CASAKGDSGRAEHEQFF
TRBJ1-1	TRBV4-1	CASSQDSRVTEAFF
TRBJ2-5	TRBV7-9	CASSLAYPSRQETQYF
TRBJ2-5	TRBV6-5	CASRLRGGETQYF
TRBJ2-1	TRBV9	CASSAQGQRFGEQFF
TRBJ2-1	TRBV7-9	CASSLLAGGPEQFF
TRBJ1-1	TRBV7-6	CASSRGASMNTEAFF
TRBJ1-1	TRBV7-9	CASSFGEMWAFF
TRBJ1-2	TRBV7-9	CASSLGTEGVRWF
TRBJ2-1	TRBV28	CASSFNPLTGRDEQFF
TRBJ2-7	TRBV4-3	CASSQGRGQTYEQYF
TRBJ2-2	TRBV7-8	CASSLAGAGTGELFF
TRBJ2-2	TRBV4-3	CASSHYTGELFF